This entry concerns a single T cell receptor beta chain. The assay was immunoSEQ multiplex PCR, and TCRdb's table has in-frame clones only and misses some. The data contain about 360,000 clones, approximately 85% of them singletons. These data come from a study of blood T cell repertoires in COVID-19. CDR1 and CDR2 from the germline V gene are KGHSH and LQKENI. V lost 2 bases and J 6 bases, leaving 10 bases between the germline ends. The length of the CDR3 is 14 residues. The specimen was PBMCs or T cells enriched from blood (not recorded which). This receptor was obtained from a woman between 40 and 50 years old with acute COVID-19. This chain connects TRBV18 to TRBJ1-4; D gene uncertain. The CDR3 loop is CASSPTVSDEKLFF. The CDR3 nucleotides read TGTGCCAGCTCACCAACAGTCTCGGATGAAAAACTGTTTTTT. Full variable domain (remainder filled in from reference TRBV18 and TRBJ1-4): NAGVMQNPRHLVRRRGQEARLRCSPMKGHSHVYWYRQLPEEGLKFMVYLQKENIIDESGMPKERFSAEFPKEGPSILRIQQVVRGDSAAYFCASSPTVSDEKLFFGSGTQLSVL.